A single sample is the source of the 6 T cell receptor beta chains below, sequenced in a study of OX40 agonist ivuxolimab in advanced cancers. The table came from immunoSEQ multiplex PCR; TCRdb's copy has only in-frame clones and leaves some out. The sample lists around 77,000 clones, about 93% occurring once. The sequences come from CD4+ or CD8+ T cells sorted from blood, collected in a trial of the OX40 agonist ivuxolimab. The receptors were sampled from an adult with an advanced solid tumor such as melanoma, head and neck, liver or kidney cancer.

The V and J genes are TRBV5-8 and TRBJ1-4, with TRBD1 matching 8 bases. Unmatched junction bases numbered 10, after V lost 2 bases and J lost 16 bases. The germline CDR1 and CDR2 sequences are SGHTS and YDEGEE. This CDR3 spans 13 amino acids. The CDR3 loop is CASSFVHRGVAFF. CDR3 sequence (DNA): TGTGCCAGCAGCTTTGTACACAGGGGGGTTGCGTTTTTT.

The chain couples TRBV6-7 to TRBJ1-2, with 7 bases that match TRBD1. TRBV6-7 is placed among ORFs of uncertain function. V dropped 4 bases and J dropped 7; count of bases not matched to a gene: 9. There are 14 residues in the CDR3. This CDR3 is CASSLTQGPSGYTF. Here the CDR3 DNA reads TGTGCCAGCAGTTTGACACAGGGGCCGTCTGGCTACACCTTC.

This chain links TRBV19 with TRBJ1-5; D is uncertain. The germline V gene has CDR1 LNHDA and CDR2 SQIVND (reference sequence). The CDR3 has 17 amino acids. Deletions cut 3 bases from V and 5 bases from J, with 20 bases between. The CDR3 region is CASSMVWTGRAHQPQHF. The CDR3 coding sequence is TGTGCCAGTAGTATGGTCTGGACTGGACGGGCCCATCAGCCCCAGCATTTT.

This chain connects TRBV7-2 to TRBJ2-7; D possibly corresponds to TRBD2 (6 bases). V was pared by 5 bases and J by 3 bases, with 20 bases between. Germline V gene sequence: CDR1 SGHTA, CDR2 FQGNSA. The CDR3 covers 16 residues. The CDR3 DNA is TGTGCCAGCAGCCCCCGGTCCGGGGGAGCCTACTACGAGCAGTACTTC. It yields the protein CASSPRSGGAYYEQYF.

This rearrangement joins TRBV6-1 to TRBJ1-5; no reliable D call. This CDR3 has 15 residues. V lost 2 bases to trimming and J lost 2 bases, with 10 bases between them. CDR1 and CDR2 (germline): MNHNS, SASEGT. CDR3 sequence reads: CASSERVLGNQPQHF. CDR3 nucleotides: TGTGCCAGCAGTGAAAGGGTCTTAGGCAATCAGCCCCAGCATTTT.

This chain links TRBV5-1 with TRBJ2-5; D remains ambiguous. Trimming pared 0 bases from V and 3 bases from J, leaving 9 bases between. Germline V CDR1 and CDR2: SGHRS, YFSETQ. The CDR3 extends over 14 amino acids. This CDR3 reads CASSLDQNKETQYF. CDR3 nucleotides: TGCGCCAGCAGCTTGGACCAAAATAAAGAGACCCAGTACTTC.